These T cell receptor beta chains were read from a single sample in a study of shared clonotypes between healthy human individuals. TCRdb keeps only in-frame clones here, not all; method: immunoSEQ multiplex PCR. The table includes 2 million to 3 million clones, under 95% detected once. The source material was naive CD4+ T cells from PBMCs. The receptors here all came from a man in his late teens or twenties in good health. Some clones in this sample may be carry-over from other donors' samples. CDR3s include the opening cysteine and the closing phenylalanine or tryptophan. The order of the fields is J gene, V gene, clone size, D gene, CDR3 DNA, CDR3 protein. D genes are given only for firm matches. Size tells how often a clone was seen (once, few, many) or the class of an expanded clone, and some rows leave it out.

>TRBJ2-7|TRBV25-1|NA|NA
TGTGCCAGCAGATCGGGGGCAGTCCACGAGCAGTACTTC
CASRSGAVHEQYF
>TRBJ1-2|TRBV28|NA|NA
TGTGCCAGCAGTTTCCCAAGGGAGTGGGGGCATGGCTACACCTTC
CASSFPREWGHGYTF
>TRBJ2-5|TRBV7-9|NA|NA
TGTGCCAGCAGCTACCGACTAAACCAAGAGACCCAGTACTTC
CASSYRLNQETQYF
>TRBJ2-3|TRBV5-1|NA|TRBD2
TGCGCCAGCAGCTTGGGACCCCTAGCGGCCGACACAGATACGCAGTATTTT
CASSLGPLAADTDTQYF
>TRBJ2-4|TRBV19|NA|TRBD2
TGTGCCAGTAAATTAGCGGGACTAGCCAAAAACATTCAGTACTTC
CASKLAGLAKNIQYF
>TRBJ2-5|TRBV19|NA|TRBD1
TGTGCCAGTAGTTCCCCGAACAGGGGGCGGGCAAGCGAGACCCAGTACTTC
CASSSPNRGRASETQYF
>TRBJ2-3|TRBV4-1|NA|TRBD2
TGCGCCAGCAGCCTCGGGGTAGCGGGAGGAATAGGCACAGATACGCAGTATTTT
CASSLGVAGGIGTDTQYF
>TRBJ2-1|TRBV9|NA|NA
TGTGCCAGCAGCGTAGGTGGGGACTCCTACAATGAGCAGTTCTTC
CASSVGGDSYNEQFF
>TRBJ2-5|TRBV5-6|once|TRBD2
TGTGCCAGCAGCCCGGGACTAGCGGGACAAGAGACCCAGTACTTC
CASSPGLAGQETQYF
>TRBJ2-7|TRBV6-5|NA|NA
TGTGCCAGCAGTTGGGGAAGGGCCGTGGCCGAGCAGTACTTC
CASSWGRAVAEQYF
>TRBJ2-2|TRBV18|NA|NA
TGTGCCAGCTCACACGGCCTCGCGAACACCGGGGAGCTGTTTTTT
CASSHGLANTGELFF
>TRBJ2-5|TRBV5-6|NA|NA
TGTGCCAGCTCCAGGACAGAGACCCAGTACTTC
CASSRTETQYF
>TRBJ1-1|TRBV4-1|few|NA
TGCGCCAGCAGCCAAGCTACAGAGGAAGCTTTCTTT
CASSQATEEAFF
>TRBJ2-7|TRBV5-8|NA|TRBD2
TGTGCCAGCAGCCGGGGACTAGCGGAGACCTACGAGCAGTACTTC
CASSRGLAETYEQYF
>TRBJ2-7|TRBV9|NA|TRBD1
TGTGCCAGCAGCTCCACTGGACAGGGGGCTCTATCCTACGAGCAGTACTTC
CASSSTGQGALSYEQYF
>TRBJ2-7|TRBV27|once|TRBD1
TGTGCCAGCAGTTCCCCCGGACAGGCCGGGGACTACGAGCAGTACTTC
CASSSPGQAGDYEQYF
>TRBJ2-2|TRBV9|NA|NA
TGTGCCAGCAGCCCTCGACTTAACACCGGGGAGCTGTTTTTT
CASSPRLNTGELFF
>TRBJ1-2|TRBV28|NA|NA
TGTGCCAGCACAGGGTTCGGTTATGGCTACACCTTC
CASTGFGYGYTF
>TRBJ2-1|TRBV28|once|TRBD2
TGTGCCAGCAGTCCCCCGGGACTAGCGGGAAACAATGAGCAGTTCTTC
CASSPPGLAGNNEQFF
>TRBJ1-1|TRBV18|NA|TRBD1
TGTGCCAGCTCACCTTTGTCTTCGAGGGGGCTTTCGAACACTGAAGCTTTCTTT
CASSPLSSRGLSNTEAFF
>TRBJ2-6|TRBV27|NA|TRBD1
TGTGCCAGCAAGAAACAGGGGGCGACCTCTGGGGCCAACGTCCTGACTTTC
CASKKQGATSGANVLTF
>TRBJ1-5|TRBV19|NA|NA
TGTGCCAGCCGAAACCTTCCCCATAGCAATCAGCCCCAGCATTTT
CASRNLPHSNQPQHF
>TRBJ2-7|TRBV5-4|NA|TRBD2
TGTGCCAGCAGCTTGGGTGGGACTAGCACCTACGAGCAGTACTTC
CASSLGGTSTYEQYF
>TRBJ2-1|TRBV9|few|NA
TGTGCCAGCAGCTCCTCTAGGTCCCAGCAGTTCTTC
CASSSSRSQQFF
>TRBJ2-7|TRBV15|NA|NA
TGTGCCACCAGCAGGGACGCAACCTACGAGCAGTACTTC
CATSRDATYEQYF
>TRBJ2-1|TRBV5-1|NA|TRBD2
TGCGCCAGCAGCTCAATTAGCGGGATGGGCAATGAGCAGTTCTTC
CASSSISGMGNEQFF
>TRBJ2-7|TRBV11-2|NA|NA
TGTGCCAGCATCCCTGGTTGGGACAATGTGTACGAGCAGTACTTC
CASIPGWDNVYEQYF
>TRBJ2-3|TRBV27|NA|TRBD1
TGTGCCAGCAGTTTACGCCCCCCGTTTTGGACGGGTCAGGGGGTAGATACGCAGTATTTT
CASSLRPPFWTGQGVDTQYF
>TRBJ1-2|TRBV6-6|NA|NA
TGTGCCAGCAGTTACCCCACGAACAGAAACTATGGCTACACCTTC
CASSYPTNRNYGYTF
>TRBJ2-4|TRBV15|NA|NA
TGTGCCACCAGCAGAGATTGGGACTTGGCCAAAAACATTCAGTACTTC
CATSRDWDLAKNIQYF
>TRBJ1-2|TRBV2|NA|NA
TGTGCCAGCAGTGTTTTAGGGGGTGGTTTAGATGGCTACACCTTC
CASSVLGGGLDGYTF
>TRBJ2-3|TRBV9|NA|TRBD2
TGTGCCAGCAGCGTAGCTACTAGCGGGAGATCGGATACGCAGTATTTT
CASSVATSGRSDTQYF
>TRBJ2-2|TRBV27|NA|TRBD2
TGTGCCAGTAGTTTGCGGCTAGCGGATAACACCGGGGAGCTGTTTTTT
CASSLRLADNTGELFF
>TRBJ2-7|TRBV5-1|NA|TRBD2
TGCGCCAGCAGGGCCTCTAGCGGGAGGTCCTACGAGCAGTACTTC
CASRASSGRSYEQYF
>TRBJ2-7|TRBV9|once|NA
TGTGCCAGCAGCCCCACTAGGGGCGAGCAGTACTTC
CASSPTRGEQYF